These T cell receptor beta chains were read from a single sample in a study of cytomegalovirus exposure and HLA in healthy donors. TCRdb's copy holds only in-frame clones and misses some; the assay was immunoSEQ multiplex PCR. The sample has 90,000 to 120,000 clones; 82% are singletons. The specimen was PBMCs. These receptors were obtained from a man aged 25 to 40 in good health and CMV-seropositive. CDR3s include the opening cysteine and the closing phenylalanine or tryptophan. D genes are given only for firm matches. Clone sizes are given selectively: once, few, many, or a class where the clone is expanded.

cdr3_nt cdr3_aa j_call clone_size v_call d_call
TGTGCCAGTAGCCCTGTTAGGGACAGGGCCCGGATCTATGGCTACACCTTC CASSPVRDRARIYGYTF TRBJ1-2 - TRBV19 TRBD1
TGTGCCAGCGATGAATGGCAGGGAATAGCCGGGGAGCTGTTTTTT CASDEWQGIAGELFF TRBJ2-2 - TRBV2 -
TGTGCCAGCAGCGTAGGGATAGTCGGGACAGGGGTTTGTCCCCAGCATTTT CASSVGIVGTGVCPQHF TRBJ1-5 few TRBV9 TRBD1
TGTGCCAGCAGTTTATCCGGGACAGGGGGGACCTACGAGCAGTACTTC CASSLSGTGGTYEQYF TRBJ2-7 once TRBV6-5 TRBD1
TGTGCCAGTAGTATAGAGAGGACTGACTACTCTGGGGCCAACGTCCTGACTTTC CASSIERTDYSGANVLTF TRBJ2-6 - TRBV19 -
TGTGCCAGCAGCGACTCGTTGCGGAGCTCCTACAATGAGCAGTTCTTC CASSDSLRSSYNEQFF TRBJ2-1 - TRBV7-2 -
TGTGCCAGCAGGGCCTCTGTTGGGCTAGCGGGGGGCCGGGGTGAGGAGACCCAGTACTTC CASRASVGLAGGRGEETQYF TRBJ2-5 - TRBV2 TRBD2
TGTGCCAGCAGCATCGGGGACAGGGACAGGTCCTACAATGAGCAGTTCTTC CASSIGDRDRSYNEQFF TRBJ2-1 - TRBV7-3 TRBD1
TGTGCCAGCAGTCACTCGGGACAGGGAGGTTTCTACGAGCAGTACTTC CASSHSGQGGFYEQYF TRBJ2-7 - TRBV25-1 TRBD1
TGTGCCAGCAGCATATCTGGGGCCAACGTCCTGACTTTC CASSISGANVLTF TRBJ2-6 once TRBV5-6 -
TGCAGCGTGGTGAAAGGACAGGGAGTAAGCTACGAGCAGTACTTC CSVVKGQGVSYEQYF TRBJ2-7 - TRBV29-1 TRBD1
TGTGCCAGCAGTGAGTCTAGCGGGGTGAACGCAGATACGCAGTATTTT CASSESSGVNADTQYF TRBJ2-3 - TRBV2 TRBD2
TGTGCCTGCGTGGGTGGACAGGGGTTCCCTGAAGCTTTCTTT CACVGGQGFPEAFF TRBJ1-1 - TRBV30 TRBD1
TGTGCCACCCGGGGAGGGGCAGGGGAGACCCAGTACTTC CATRGGAGETQYF TRBJ2-5 - TRBV19 TRBD2
TGTGCCATCAGCCAGGGGATGGACCCTGGCTACACCTTC CAISQGMDPGYTF TRBJ1-2 few TRBV10-3 -
TGTGCCAGCAGCTCGCCGACAGGGGGCGCGTCCTACGAGCAGTACTTC CASSSPTGGASYEQYF TRBJ2-7 - TRBV7-3 TRBD1
TGTGCCTGGAGTGAGGGACAATTATACAATGAGCAGTTCTTC CAWSEGQLYNEQFF TRBJ2-1 - TRBV30 -
TGTGCCAGCTCACCAGGTCTAGGGGCCAACGTCCTGACTTTC CASSPGLGANVLTF TRBJ2-6 - TRBV18 -
TGTGCCAGCAGCCCAGGGGGGACTAGCAATGAGCAGTTCTTC CASSPGGTSNEQFF TRBJ2-1 few TRBV9 -
TGTGCCAGTACTCGGAGCAATGGGGGCCGCGAGACCCAGTACTTC CASTRSNGGRETQYF TRBJ2-5 - TRBV19 -
TGCGCCAGCAGCGTGCTTGATATCCGGGGTACTGAAGCTTTCTTT CASSVLDIRGTEAFF TRBJ1-1 - TRBV5-1 -
TGTGCCAGCAGTCCTTCCGCCTATAATTCACCCCTCCACTTT CASSPSAYNSPLHF TRBJ1-6 - TRBV6-6 -
TGCGCCAGCAGCCAAGATCCTTCCTACTCTGGAAACACCATATATTTT CASSQDPSYSGNTIYF TRBJ1-3 - TRBV4-1 -
TGTGCCAGCAGTGAAGCGAGGAACGAGCAGTACTTC CASSEARNEQYF TRBJ2-7 - TRBV2 -
TGCGCCAGCAGCTTGGCACAGGGGGCTGCGTACAATGAGCAGTTCTTC CASSLAQGAAYNEQFF TRBJ2-1 - TRBV5-1 TRBD1
TGTGCCAGCAGCTTGGGACAGGCCCCCTACGAGCAGTACTTC CASSLGQAPYEQYF TRBJ2-7 - TRBV7-3 TRBD1
TGTGCCAGCAGTCCAAGACAGAGCTACGAGCAGTACTTC CASSPRQSYEQYF TRBJ2-7 - TRBV11-3 -
TGTGCCAGCAGTTACAATGGAGAGGGTGCGGGAAACACCATATATTTT CASSYNGEGAGNTIYF TRBJ1-3 few TRBV6-5 -
TGTGCCACAAGAGAGAGTCATAGCAATCAGCCCCAGCATTTT CATRESHSNQPQHF TRBJ1-5 - TRBV6-6 -
TGTGCCAGCAGCTCGCCCGGGACAGGGGCCTACAATGAGCAGTTCTTC CASSSPGTGAYNEQFF TRBJ2-1 - TRBV5-4 TRBD1
TGTGCCAGCAGTCAATCTCCTGGCGGGGGGAAGACCCAGTACTTC CASSQSPGGGKTQYF TRBJ2-5 - TRBV6-6 TRBD2
TGTGCCAGCAGGCGACAGGGTGGGAACTACGAGCAGTACTTC CASRRQGGNYEQYF TRBJ2-7 - TRBV6-5 TRBD1
TGCGCCAGCAGCCAATACCGACCCGAGCGGGGGGGGAGCACAGATACGCAGTATTTT CASSQYRPERGGSTDTQYF TRBJ2-3 few TRBV4-1 TRBD2
TGTGCCAGCAGCGAGGCCGGGGAGCTGTTTTTT CASSEAGELFF TRBJ2-2 few TRBV7-7 -
TGTGCCGCGGGGGTCACTGAAGCTTTCTTT CAAGVTEAFF TRBJ1-1 - TRBV19 -
TGTGCCTGGAGCAGGCCGGGACAAGAGAATTCACCCCTCCACTTT CAWSRPGQENSPLHF TRBJ1-6 - TRBV30 -
TGTGCCAGCAGAGGGGACAGGGATTATTCACCCCTCCACTTT CASRGDRDYSPLHF TRBJ1-6 - TRBV2 TRBD1
TGCGCCAGCAGTAGGCTAGCGGGGATATCCTACGAGCAGTACTTC CASSRLAGISYEQYF TRBJ2-7 - TRBV10-2 TRBD2
TGTGCCAGCACCATAGGGACAGCCGGGATTACGCAGTATTTT CASTIGTAGITQYF TRBJ2-3 - TRBV11-2 TRBD1
TGTGCCAGCAGTGAAAACAGGGGGAGTCAGCCCCAGCATTTT CASSENRGSQPQHF TRBJ1-5 - TRBV2 TRBD1
TGTGCCAGCAGCTCGTTTAACACTGAAGCTTTCTTT CASSSFNTEAFF TRBJ1-1 once TRBV13 -
TGCGCCAGCAGCTCAACGACAGGGGCTTCAGGCAATGAGCAGTTCTTC CASSSTTGASGNEQFF TRBJ2-1 once TRBV5-1 TRBD1
TGTGCCAGCAGCGTAGGGGGGCTCGGAAACACCATATATTTT CASSVGGLGNTIYF TRBJ1-3 - TRBV9 -
TGTGCCAGTAGTATACTTATGATAACCGGGACAGCCTACGAGCAGTACTTC CASSILMITGTAYEQYF TRBJ2-7 - TRBV19 TRBD1
TGTGCCAGCAGCACCTGGACAGGTAACGAGCAGTACTTC CASSTWTGNEQYF TRBJ2-7 - TRBV5-5 TRBD1